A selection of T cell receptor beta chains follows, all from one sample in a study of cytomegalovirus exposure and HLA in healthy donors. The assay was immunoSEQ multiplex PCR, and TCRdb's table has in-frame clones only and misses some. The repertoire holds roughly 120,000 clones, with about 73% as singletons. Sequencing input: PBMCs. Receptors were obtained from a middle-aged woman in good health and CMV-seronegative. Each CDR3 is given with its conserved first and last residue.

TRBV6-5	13	CASSYPGNNEQFF
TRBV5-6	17	CASILTQKTGVWETQYF
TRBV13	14	CASHRGLESQPQHF
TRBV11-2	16	CASSSRSTGGYEKLFF
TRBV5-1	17	CASSAGLARPNTGELFF
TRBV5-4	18	CASSLAGLAGGRADTQYF
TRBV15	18	CATSRDQGSLRGANVLTF
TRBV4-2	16	CASSQGAGGDTGELFF
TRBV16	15	CASSPRTGSNTEAFF
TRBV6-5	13	CASSYSEQETQYF